These T cell receptor beta chains were read from a single sample in a study of blood T cell repertoires in COVID-19. Clones were sequenced by immunoSEQ multiplex PCR, and TCRdb holds only the in-frame ones, with some missing. Of roughly 150,000 clones in the sample, 80% to 90% were seen once. What was sequenced was peripheral blood. These receptors originate from a woman between 55 and 75 years old with active COVID-19. Each CDR3 is given with its conserved first and last residue.

>TRBV6-6
CASRSRDEKLFF
>TRBV2
CASIGLAGGPGELFF
>TRBV15
CATSRGGTGGERRETQYF
>TRBV5-3
CARTHSRRYNQPQHF
>TRBV28
CASSPGQGLGNTIYF
>TRBV3-1/TRBV3-2
CASSPPFMTSNTGELFF
>TRBV4-1
CASSQDRGAENYGYTF
>TRBV28
CASSFTGGLYF
>TRBV30
CAWSVLRRDGPLAGELFF
>TRBV27
CASSLHRSGNQLETQYF
>TRBV19
CASSQGQPGNTIYF
>TRBV29-1
CSVSLDSDEQFF
>TRBV9
CASSVLADLRDEQFF
>TRBV9
CASSVATSGPYEQYF
>TRBV19
CASSIDRSGTGTYGYTF
>TRBV19
CASSTLVADTQYF
>TRBV19
CASSQSGGFSYEQYF
>TRBV19
CASTPTSGRPNEQFF
>TRBV7-2
CASSPEGTGVNYGYTF
>TRBV29-1
CSVLLASSYNEQFF
>TRBV6-5
CASNPPANYGYTF
>TRBV5-1
CASSLDRPGNEQFF
>TRBV19
CASSIVWDRADQPQHF
>TRBV27
CASSLSGNQETQYF
>TRBV11-2
CASSLLAGGLGSSYEQYF
>TRBV11-3
CASSLGASATDTQYF
>TRBV7-9
CASSQGHLIAKNIQYF
>TRBV6-6
CASRRTGFATGELFF
>TRBV28
CASSLGGEGGANYGYTF
>TRBV5-4
CASSAGVGNQPQHF
>TRBV13
CASSDPRAGELFF
>TRBV10-2
CASSDPGLGGYTF
>TRBV18
CASSPPRDTTNTGELFF
>TRBV9
CASSVEGGIFNEQFF
>TRBV19
CASSMTGKDYGYTF
>TRBV7-9
CASSRTAQDIIHRGTEAFF
>TRBV5-8
CASRRTGTGELFF
>TRBV2
CASSETMVVNYGYTF
>TRBV10-2
CASSERSGNTEAFF
>TRBV27
CASSLSLAKDTQYF
>TRBV4-1
CASSQDSGQGNSPLHF
>TRBV9
CASSRSDRFQETQYF
>TRBV10-3
CAIRREGQNEQFF
>TRBV2
CASSVYGTVAQPQHF
>TRBV27
CASSYGNNYGYTF
>TRBV19
CASREAGQVDQPQHF
>TRBV9
CASSVGPGGDTQYF
>TRBV27
CASSLSGRITDTQYF
>TRBV19
CASSMGGTSKDTQYF
>TRBV30
CAWSVLHNTEAFF
>TRBV7-2
CASSPLGLARHEQFF
>TRBV29-1
CSVGSLAGLNEQFF
>TRBV20-1
CSASTTSGSGGQFF
>TRBV5-6
CASTQTTRGMRYNEQFF
>TRBV19
CATSTGQRTTIYF
>TRBV6-5
CASSYSRTAVHTF